This is a list of T cell receptor beta chains from one sample in a study of beta chain features in type 1 diabetes. Assay: immunoSEQ multiplex PCR; the TCRdb copy retains only in-frame clones and omits some. The top ten hold 2% to 3% of the sample, which has about 120,000 clones, 16% seen once. The sequenced material came from central memory CD4+ T cells from blood. Source of these receptors: a man aged 25-45 years with type 1 diabetes. CDR3s include the opening cysteine and the closing phenylalanine or tryptophan. D genes are given only for firm matches. The size of a clone is reported for some rows only, either as once, few or many, or as a class for expanded clones.

V,D,size,J,DNA,CDR3
TRBV4-2,TRBD1,few,TRBJ1-2,TGTGCCAGCAGCCAAGTTCGGGACAGACCAAACTATGGCTACACCTTC,CASSQVRDRPNYGYTF
TRBV7-2,TRBD2,many,TRBJ2-1,TGTGCCAGCAGCGTAGGTGCTGCGGGGGGCTACAATGAGCAGTTCTTC,CASSVGAAGGYNEQFF
TRBV23-1,TRBD1,few,TRBJ2-7,TGCGCCAGCAGTCAGCCAGGACAGGGGTTGGGAGCCTACGAGCAGTACTTC,CASSQPGQGLGAYEQYF
TRBV5-6,-,-,TRBJ2-2,TGTGCCAGCAGCTTGAGGCCCGGGGAGCTGTTTTTT,CASSLRPGELFF
TRBV11-1,TRBD2,-,TRBJ2-5,TGTGCCAGCAGCTTAGGGCTCGGGAGGAGGGAGACCCAGTACTTC,CASSLGLGRRETQYF
TRBV4-3,-,-,TRBJ1-2,TGCGCCAGCAGCCAAGGCCTCGGGGGGAATGGCTACACCTTC,CASSQGLGGNGYTF
TRBV7-2,TRBD2,few,TRBJ2-5,TGTGCCAGCAGCTGGCGGGGGGAGGAGACCCAGTACTTC,CASSWRGEETQYF
TRBV7-2,-,-,TRBJ1-6,TGTGCCAGCAGCACCGGACAGTTCTATAATTCACCCCTCCACTTT,CASSTGQFYNSPLHF
TRBV10-3,-,-,TRBJ2-2,TGTGCCATCTCTTGGGCAGGAGATACAGCGAACACCGGGGAGCTGTTTTTT,CAISWAGDTANTGELFF
TRBV30,TRBD1,-,TRBJ1-6,TGTGCCTGGAGGGCACGGGACAGGGAAAATTCACCCCTCCACTTT,CAWRARDRENSPLHF
TRBV20-1,-,few,TRBJ2-3,TGCAGTGCTAGAGAACCAGATACGCAGTATTTT,CSAREPDTQYF
TRBV29-1,TRBD2,-,TRBJ2-1,TGCAGCGTAGCTCCGGGACTAACCTACAATGAGCAGTTCTTC,CSVAPGLTYNEQFF
TRBV11-2,-,-,TRBJ2-3,TGTGCCTCCCAGGGGGGACAGAGCACAGATACGCAGTATTTT,CASQGGQSTDTQYF
TRBV7-7,-,-,TRBJ2-3,TGTGCCAGCAGCTTAGGAGGGGGGTTCGATACGCAGTATTTT,CASSLGGGFDTQYF
TRBV20-1,-,-,TRBJ2-3,TGCAGTGCTAGTCGACCAGATACGCAGTATTTT,CSASRPDTQYF
TRBV6-5,-,-,TRBJ1-5,TGTGCCAGCAGCTTGACCGCTTCGGGCAATCAGCCCCAGCATTTT,CASSLTASGNQPQHF
TRBV5-6,-,few,TRBJ1-4,TGTGCCAGCAGCTTGGGATTTGCAACTAATGAAAAACTGTTTTTT,CASSLGFATNEKLFF
TRBV5-1,TRBD1,-,TRBJ1-2,TGCGCCAGCAGCTTGGATCCGGGACAGGGTAACTATGGCTACACCTTC,CASSLDPGQGNYGYTF
TRBV5-4,TRBD2,few,TRBJ2-5,TGTGCCAGCAGCTTGACTAGCGGGGGGGCGAAGACCCAGTACTTC,CASSLTSGGAKTQYF
TRBV19,-,-,TRBJ2-7,TGTGCCAGTAGTATAGGGACATCCTACGAGCAGTACTTC,CASSIGTSYEQYF
TRBV11-2,TRBD2,-,TRBJ2-7,TGTGCCAGCAGCGCGGGGGGAAGACTAGCGGCCGAGCAGTACTTC,CASSAGGRLAAEQYF
TRBV29-1,-,-,TRBJ1-1,TGCAGCGTCGTAAAAGGGTCGAACACTGAAGCTTTCTTT,CSVVKGSNTEAFF
TRBV4-3,-,few,TRBJ1-2,TGCGCCAGCAGCCAAACGCGGGGAGGTGGCTACACCTTC,CASSQTRGGGYTF
TRBV19,-,few,TRBJ2-3,TGTGCCTGTAGGGGGGCCGACACAGATACGCAGTATTTT,CACRGADTDTQYF
TRBV2,TRBD1,-,TRBJ1-6,TGTGCCAGCAGTGAGGACAGGGACTCACCCCTCCACTTT,CASSEDRDSPLHF
TRBV9,TRBD2,-,TRBJ2-5,TGTGCCAGCAGCGGCCTCCAGCGGGGGGCTCAAGAGACCCAGTACTTC,CASSGLQRGAQETQYF
TRBV29-1,-,-,TRBJ2-7,TGCAGCGTTGCACGGGACGGGAGCTCCTACGAGCAGTACTTC,CSVARDGSSYEQYF
TRBV14,TRBD1,-,TRBJ2-3,TGTGCCAGCAGCCTTTTACCAGGCGGGACAGGTACAGATACGCAGTATTTT,CASSLLPGGTGTDTQYF
TRBV14,-,-,TRBJ2-3,TGTGCCAGCAGCCAAGATTGGCTGTACGGTGGGTTGGGAACAGATACGCAGTATTTT,CASSQDWLYGGLGTDTQYF
TRBV7-8,TRBD1,few,TRBJ1-5,TGTGCCAGCAGCTTAGCGCGGAGGCAGGGGGTTAATCAGCCCCAGCATTTT,CASSLARRQGVNQPQHF
TRBV4-3,TRBD1,few,TRBJ2-7,TGCGCCAGCAGCTCGGGACAGGGCTACGAGCAGTACTTC,CASSSGQGYEQYF
TRBV5-1,TRBD1,-,TRBJ1-2,TGCGCCAGCAGCGCCCTATTCCAGGGGGCCGATGGCTACACCTTC,CASSALFQGADGYTF
TRBV7-2,TRBD1,-,TRBJ2-5,TGTGCCAGCAGCTCCGGGACAGGAGAGACCCAGTACTTC,CASSSGTGETQYF
TRBV7-2,TRBD2,-,TRBJ2-3,TGTGCCAGCAGCCCATTACTAGCGGGGTCCTTCGCCACAGATACGCAGTATTTT,CASSPLLAGSFATDTQYF
TRBV7-9,-,-,TRBJ1-1,TGTGCCAGCAGCTCGGGACGGCGGACTGAAGCTTTCTTT,CASSSGRRTEAFF
TRBV4-3,-,-,TRBJ2-1,TGCGCCAGCAGCCAAGTAACGGGGGTAGGCGCCCAAAATGAGCAGTTCTTC,CASSQVTGVGAQNEQFF
TRBV19,TRBD1,medium-sized,TRBJ2-7,TGTGCCAGTAGTCTTTCCGGGACAGGGTCCTACGAGCAGTACTTC,CASSLSGTGSYEQYF